This T cell receptor beta chain was recorded in a study of technical replicates of blood from a handful of donors. Clones were read by immunoSEQ multiplex PCR, and TCRdb kept only the in-frame ones, dropping some. The table includes tens of thousands of clones, roughly 94% detected once. The TCR was taken from a human donor in good health. What was sequenced was T cells isolated from PBMCs.

In DNA, the CDR3 is TGCGCCAGCAGCTTGGTCGTAGCGGGAGGCTTCAATGAGCAGTTCTTC. Translation gives CASSLVVAGGFNEQFF. The chain employs TRBV5-1 and TRBJ2-1; 10 nucleotides align to TRBD2. Germline assignment: CDR1 SGHRS and CDR2 YFSETQ. CDR3 length: 16 residues. Trimming cost V 0 bases and J 6 bases; bases outside gene matches: 6.